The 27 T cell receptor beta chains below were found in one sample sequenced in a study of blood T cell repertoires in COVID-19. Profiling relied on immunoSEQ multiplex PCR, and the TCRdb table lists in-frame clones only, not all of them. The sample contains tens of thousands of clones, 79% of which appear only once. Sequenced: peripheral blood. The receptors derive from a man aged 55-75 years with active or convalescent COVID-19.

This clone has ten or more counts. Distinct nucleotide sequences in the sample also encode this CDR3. The CDR3 sequence is CASSPEREETQYF. The CDR3 DNA sequence: TGTGCCAGCAGCCCGGAAAGGGAGGAGACCCAGTACTTC. V gene TRBV7-2 combines with J gene TRBJ2-5; possibly TRBD2 for D (5 bases). Germline V gives CDR1 SGHTA, CDR2 FQGNSA. V lost 5 bases to trimming and J lost 5 bases, with 12 bases between them. The CDR3 consists of 13 residues. The complete variable domain, with remaining parts taken from reference TRBV7-2 and TRBJ2-5, reads GAGVSQSPSNKVTEKGKDVELRCDPISGHTALYWYRQSLGQGLEFLIYFQGNSAPDKSGLPSDRFSAERTGGSVSTLTIQRTQQEDSAVYLCASSPEREETQYFGPGTRLLVL.

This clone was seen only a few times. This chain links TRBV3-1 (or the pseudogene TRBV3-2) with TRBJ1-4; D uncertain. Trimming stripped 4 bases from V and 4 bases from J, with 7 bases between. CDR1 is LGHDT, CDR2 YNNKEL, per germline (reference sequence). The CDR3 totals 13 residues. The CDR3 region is CASSPPGNEKLFF. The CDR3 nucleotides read TGTGCCAGCAGCCCTCCCGGTAATGAAAAACTGTTTTTT.

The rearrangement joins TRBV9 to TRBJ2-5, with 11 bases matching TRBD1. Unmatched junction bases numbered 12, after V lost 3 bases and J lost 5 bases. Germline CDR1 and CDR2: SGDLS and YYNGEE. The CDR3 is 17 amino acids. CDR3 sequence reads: CASSEGWTGGASETQYF. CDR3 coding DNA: TGTGCCAGCAGCGAGGGGTGGACAGGGGGCGCTTCGGAGACCCAGTACTTC.

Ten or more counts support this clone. CDR3 sequence (DNA): TGTGCCAGCAGCAGCCGACAGGGAACCGGGGAGCTGTTTTTT. Translating gives CASSSRQGTGELFF. The J gene is TRBJ2-2, the V gene TRBV7-2; TRBD1 matches 7 bases. The germline V gene has CDR1 SGHTA and CDR2 FQGNSA. This CDR3 comprises 14 residues. V shed 5 bases, J shed 5 bases, and the junction held 5 bases outside the gene matches.

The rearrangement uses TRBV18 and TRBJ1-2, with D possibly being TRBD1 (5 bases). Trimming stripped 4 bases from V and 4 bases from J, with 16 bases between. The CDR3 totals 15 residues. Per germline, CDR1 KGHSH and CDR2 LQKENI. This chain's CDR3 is CASSQDMQSRYGYTF. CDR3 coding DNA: TGTGCCAGCTCACAGGACATGCAATCCCGCTATGGCTACACCTTC.

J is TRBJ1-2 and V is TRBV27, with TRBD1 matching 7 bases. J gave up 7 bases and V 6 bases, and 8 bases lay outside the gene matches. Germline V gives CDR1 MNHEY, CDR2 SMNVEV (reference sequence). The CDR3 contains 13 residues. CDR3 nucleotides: TGTGCCAGCAGGATGACAGGGATTGGTGGCTACACCTTC. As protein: CASRMTGIGGYTF.

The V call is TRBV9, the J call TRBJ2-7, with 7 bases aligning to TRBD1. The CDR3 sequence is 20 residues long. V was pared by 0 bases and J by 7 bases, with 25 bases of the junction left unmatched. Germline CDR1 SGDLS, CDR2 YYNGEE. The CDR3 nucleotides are TGTGCCAGCAGCGTAGGGGCCGGGGACAGACGTCTATTCATGAGGATGGAGCAGTACTTC. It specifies CASSVGAGDRRLFMRMEQYF.

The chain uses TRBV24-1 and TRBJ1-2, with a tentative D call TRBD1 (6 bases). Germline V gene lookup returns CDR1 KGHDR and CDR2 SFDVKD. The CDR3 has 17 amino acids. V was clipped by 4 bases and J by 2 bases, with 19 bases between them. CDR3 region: CATSDAEGGLENYGYTF. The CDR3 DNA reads TGTGCCACCAGTGACGCCGAGGGGGGGCTAGAAAACTATGGCTACACCTTC.

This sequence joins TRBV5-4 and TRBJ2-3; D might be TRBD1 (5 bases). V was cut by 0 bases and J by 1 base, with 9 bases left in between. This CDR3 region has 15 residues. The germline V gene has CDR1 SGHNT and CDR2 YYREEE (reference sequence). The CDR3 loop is CASSLAQGRTDTQYF. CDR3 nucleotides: TGTGCCAGCAGCTTGGCGCAGGGTCGCACAGATACGCAGTATTTT. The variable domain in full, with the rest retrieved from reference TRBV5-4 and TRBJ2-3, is ETGVTQSPTHLIKTRGQQVTLRCSSQSGHNTVSWYQQALGQGPQFIFQYYREEENGRGNFPPRFSGLQFPNYSSELNVNALELDDSALYLCASSLAQGRTDTQYFGPGTRLTVL.

The CDR3 coding sequence is TGTGCCATCAGCATAGCGGGGAGATACACCGGGGAGCTGTTTTTT. Translating it yields CAISIAGRYTGELFF. V usage is TRBV10-3 and J usage is TRBJ2-2; 8 nucleotides align to TRBD2. Germline V gene sequence: CDR1 ENHRY, CDR2 SYGVKD. This CDR3 is 15 amino acids long. Trimming at V came to 6 bases and at J to 3 bases, leaving 6 bases not matched to a gene.

The CDR3 loop reads CASSLATSRGRTDTQYF. CDR3 coding DNA: TGTGCCAGCAGCTTAGCAACAAGTCGGGGTAGAACAGATACGCAGTATTTT. V is TRBV7-2 and J is TRBJ2-3, with D perhaps TRBD2 (5 bases). Germline CDR1 is SGHTA and CDR2 is FQGNSA. The CDR3 has 17 amino acids. Trimming stripped 0 bases from V and 3 bases from J, with 16 bases between.

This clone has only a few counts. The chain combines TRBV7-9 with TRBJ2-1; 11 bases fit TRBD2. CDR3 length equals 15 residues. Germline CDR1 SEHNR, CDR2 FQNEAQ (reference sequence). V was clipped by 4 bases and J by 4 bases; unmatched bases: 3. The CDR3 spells CASSSGTSGYNEQFF. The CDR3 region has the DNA TGTGCCAGCAGCTCCGGGACTAGCGGATACAATGAGCAGTTCTTC.

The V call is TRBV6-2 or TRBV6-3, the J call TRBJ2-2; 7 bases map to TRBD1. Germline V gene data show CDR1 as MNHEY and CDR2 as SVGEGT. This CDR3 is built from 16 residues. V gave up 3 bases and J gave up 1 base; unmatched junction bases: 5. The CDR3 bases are TGTGCCAGCAGTTATTTCCGGACAGGGAACACCGGGGAGCTGTTTTTT. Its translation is CASSYFRTGNTGELFF.

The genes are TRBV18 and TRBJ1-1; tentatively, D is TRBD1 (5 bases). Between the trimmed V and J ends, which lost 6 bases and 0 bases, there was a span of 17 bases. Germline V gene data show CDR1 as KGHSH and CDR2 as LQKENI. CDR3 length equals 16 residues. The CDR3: CASSRQGGDLNTEAFF. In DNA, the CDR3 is TGTGCCAGCTCCCGTCAGGGAGGGGACTTGAACACTGAAGCTTTCTTT.

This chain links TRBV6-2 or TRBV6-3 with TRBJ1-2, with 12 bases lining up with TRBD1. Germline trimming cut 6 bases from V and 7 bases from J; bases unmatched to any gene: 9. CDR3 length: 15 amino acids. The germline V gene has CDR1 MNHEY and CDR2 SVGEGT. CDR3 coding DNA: TGTGCCAGCAGCCCAGGGACAGGGGGCTTTGGTGGCTACACCTTC. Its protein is CASSPGTGGFGGYTF.

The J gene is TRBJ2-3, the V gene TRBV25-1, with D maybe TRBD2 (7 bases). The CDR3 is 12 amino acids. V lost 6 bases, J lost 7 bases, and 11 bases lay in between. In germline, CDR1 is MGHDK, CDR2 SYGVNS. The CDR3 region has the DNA TGTGCCAGCAGAGGGGGGGCCTATACGCAGTATTTT. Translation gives CASRGGAYTQYF.

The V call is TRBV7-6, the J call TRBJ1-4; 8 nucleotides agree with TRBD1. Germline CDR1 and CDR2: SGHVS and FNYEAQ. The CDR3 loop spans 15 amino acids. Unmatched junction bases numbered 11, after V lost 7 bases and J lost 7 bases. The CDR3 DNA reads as TGTGCCAGCAATAGCGACAGGGGTGGCAGTGAAAAACTGTTTTTT. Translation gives CASNSDRGGSEKLFF.

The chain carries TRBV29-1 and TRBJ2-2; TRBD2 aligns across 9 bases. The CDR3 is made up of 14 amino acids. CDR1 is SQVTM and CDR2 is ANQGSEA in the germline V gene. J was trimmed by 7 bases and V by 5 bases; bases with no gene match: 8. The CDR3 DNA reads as TGCAGCGTTTTAGGACTAGCGAGGGGCGGGGAGCTGTTTTTT. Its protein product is CSVLGLARGGELFF.

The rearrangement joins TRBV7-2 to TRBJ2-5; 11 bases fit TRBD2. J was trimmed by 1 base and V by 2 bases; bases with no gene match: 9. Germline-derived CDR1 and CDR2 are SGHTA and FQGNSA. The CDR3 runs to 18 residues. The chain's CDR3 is CASSLPPGTSGLQETQYF. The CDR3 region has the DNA TGTGCCAGCAGCTTACCCCCGGGGACTAGCGGTCTCCAAGAGACCCAGTACTTC.

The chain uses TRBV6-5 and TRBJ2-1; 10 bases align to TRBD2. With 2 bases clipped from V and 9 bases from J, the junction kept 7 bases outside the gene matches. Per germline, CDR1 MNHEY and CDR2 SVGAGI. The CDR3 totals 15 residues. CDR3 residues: CASSYQSGGAGEQFF. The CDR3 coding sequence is TGTGCCAGCAGTTACCAAAGCGGGGGGGCCGGTGAGCAGTTCTTC.

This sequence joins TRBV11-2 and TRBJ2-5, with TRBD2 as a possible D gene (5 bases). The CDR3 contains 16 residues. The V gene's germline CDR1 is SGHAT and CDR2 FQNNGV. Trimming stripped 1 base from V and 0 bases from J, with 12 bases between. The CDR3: CASSLVVGSYQETQYF. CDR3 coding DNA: TGTGCCAGCAGCTTAGTGGTGGGGAGTTACCAAGAGACCCAGTACTTC.

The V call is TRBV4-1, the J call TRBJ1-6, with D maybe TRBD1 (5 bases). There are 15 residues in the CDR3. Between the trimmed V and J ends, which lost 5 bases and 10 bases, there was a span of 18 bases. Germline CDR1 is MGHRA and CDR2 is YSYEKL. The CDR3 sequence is CASSDGGGVSSPLHF. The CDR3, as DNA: TGCGCCAGCAGCGATGGTGGAGGGGTGAGCTCACCCCTCCACTTT.

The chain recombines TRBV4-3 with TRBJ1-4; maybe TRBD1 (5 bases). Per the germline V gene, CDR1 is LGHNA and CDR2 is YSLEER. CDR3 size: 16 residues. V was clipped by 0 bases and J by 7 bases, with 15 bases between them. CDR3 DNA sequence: TGCGCCAGCAGCCAAGATCCCCCGCAGGGCGGTGAAAAACTGTTTTTT. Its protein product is CASSQDPPQGGEKLFF.

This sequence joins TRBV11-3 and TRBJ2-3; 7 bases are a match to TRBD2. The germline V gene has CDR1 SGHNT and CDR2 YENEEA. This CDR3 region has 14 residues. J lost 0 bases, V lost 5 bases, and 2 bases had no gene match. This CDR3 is CASSPGGSTDTQYF. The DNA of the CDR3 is TGTGCCAGCAGCCCCGGGGGGAGCACAGATACGCAGTATTTT.

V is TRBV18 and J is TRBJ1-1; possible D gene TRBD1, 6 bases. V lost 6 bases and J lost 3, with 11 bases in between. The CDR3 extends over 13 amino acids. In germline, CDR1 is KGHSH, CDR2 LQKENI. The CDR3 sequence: CASSQGTHTEAFF. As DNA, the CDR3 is TGTGCCAGCTCTCAAGGGACACACACTGAAGCTTTCTTT.

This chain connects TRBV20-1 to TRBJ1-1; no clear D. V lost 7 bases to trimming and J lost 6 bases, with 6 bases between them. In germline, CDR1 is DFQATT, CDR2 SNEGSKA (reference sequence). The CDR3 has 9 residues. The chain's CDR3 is CSVGPEAFF. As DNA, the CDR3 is TGCAGTGTTGGCCCTGAAGCTTTCTTT.

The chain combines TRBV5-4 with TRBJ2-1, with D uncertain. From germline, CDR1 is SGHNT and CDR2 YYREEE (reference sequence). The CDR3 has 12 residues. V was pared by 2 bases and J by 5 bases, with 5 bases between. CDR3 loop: CASSFDNNEQFF. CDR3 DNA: TGTGCCAGCAGCTTCGACAACAATGAGCAGTTCTTC.